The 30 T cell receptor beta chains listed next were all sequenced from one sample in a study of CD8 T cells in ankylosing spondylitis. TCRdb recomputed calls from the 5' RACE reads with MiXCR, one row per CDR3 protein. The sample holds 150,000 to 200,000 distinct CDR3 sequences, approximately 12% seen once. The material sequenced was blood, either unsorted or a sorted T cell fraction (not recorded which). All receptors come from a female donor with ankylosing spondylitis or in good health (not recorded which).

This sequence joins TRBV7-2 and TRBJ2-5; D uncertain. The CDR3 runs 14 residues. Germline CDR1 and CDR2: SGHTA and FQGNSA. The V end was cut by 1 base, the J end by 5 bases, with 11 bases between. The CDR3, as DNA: TGTGCCAGCAGCTTAGGCCAGGTGTGGGAGACCCAGTACTTC. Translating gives CASSLGQVWETQYF. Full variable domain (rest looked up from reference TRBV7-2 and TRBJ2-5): GAGVSQSPSNKVTEKGKDVELRCDPISGHTALYWYRQSLGQGLEFLIYFQGNSAPDKSGLPSDRFSAERTGGSVSTLTIQRTQQEDSAVYLCASSLGQVWETQYFGPGTRLLVL.

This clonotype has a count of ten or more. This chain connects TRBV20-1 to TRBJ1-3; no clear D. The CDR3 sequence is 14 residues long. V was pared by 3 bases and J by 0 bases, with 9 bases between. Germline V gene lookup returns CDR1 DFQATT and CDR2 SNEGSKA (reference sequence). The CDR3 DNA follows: TGCAGTGCTAGCGACATCAACTCTGGAAACACCATATATTTT. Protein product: CSASDINSGNTIYF.

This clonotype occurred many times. The CDR3 protein is CASSLPGSGNEQFF. As DNA, the CDR3 is TGTGCCAGCAGCTTACCGGGGTCGGGCAATGAGCAGTTCTTC. The chain recombines TRBV7-8 with TRBJ2-1; D may be TRBD2 (5 bases). The CDR3 consists of 14 residues. V lost 2 bases, J lost 6 bases, and 11 bases lay in between. CDR1 SGHVS and CDR2 FQNEAQ come from the germline V gene. Supplemented by reference TRBV7-8 and TRBJ2-1, the full variable domain reads GAGVSQSPRYKVAKRGQDVALRCDPISGHVSLFWYQQALGQGPEFLTYFQNEAQLDKSGLPSDRFFAERPEGSVSTLKIQRTQQEDSAVYLCASSLPGSGNEQFFGPGTRLTVL.

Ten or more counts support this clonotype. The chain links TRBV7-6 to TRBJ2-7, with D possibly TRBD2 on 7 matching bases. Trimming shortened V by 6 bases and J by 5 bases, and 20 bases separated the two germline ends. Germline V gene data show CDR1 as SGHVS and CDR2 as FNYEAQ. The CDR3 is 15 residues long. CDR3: CASSPSGGGQDEQYF. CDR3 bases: TGTGCCAGCAGTCCGAGTGGCGGGGGCCAGGACGAGCAGTACTTC. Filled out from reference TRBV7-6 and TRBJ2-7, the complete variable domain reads GAGVSQSPRYKVTKRGQDVALRCDPISGHVSLYWYRQALGQGPEFLTYFNYEAQQDKSGLPNDRFSAERPEGSISTLTIQRTEQRDSAMYRCASSPSGGGQDEQYFGPGTRLTVT.

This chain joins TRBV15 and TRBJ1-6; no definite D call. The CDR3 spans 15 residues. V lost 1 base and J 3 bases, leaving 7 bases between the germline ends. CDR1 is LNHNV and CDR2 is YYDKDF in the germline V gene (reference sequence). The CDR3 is CATSRGANYNSPLHF. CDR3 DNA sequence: TGTGCCACCAGCAGAGGGGCCAACTATAATTCACCCCTCCACTTT.

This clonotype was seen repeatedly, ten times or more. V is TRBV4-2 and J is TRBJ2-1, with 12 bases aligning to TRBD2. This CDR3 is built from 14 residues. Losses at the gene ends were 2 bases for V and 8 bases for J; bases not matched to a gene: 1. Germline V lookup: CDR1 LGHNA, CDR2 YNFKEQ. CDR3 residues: CASSQTSGRHEQFF. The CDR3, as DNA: TGTGCCAGCAGCCAAACTAGCGGGAGGCATGAGCAGTTCTTC.

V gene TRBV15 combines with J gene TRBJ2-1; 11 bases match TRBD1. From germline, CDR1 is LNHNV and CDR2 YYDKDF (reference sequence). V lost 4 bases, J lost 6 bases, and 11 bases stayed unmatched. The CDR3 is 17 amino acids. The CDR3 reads CATSIMLGTGGVNEQFF. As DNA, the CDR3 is TGTGCCACCAGCATAATGCTGGGGACAGGGGGTGTCAATGAGCAGTTCTTC.

The CDR3 DNA reads TGTGCCAGCAGCTTAGGGCGGCGGGAACAAGAGACCCAGTACTTC. Encoded protein: CASSLGRREQETQYF. The rearrangement joins TRBV5-5 to TRBJ2-5, with a possible D match to TRBD2 (6 bases). The germline CDR1 and CDR2 sequences are SGHKS and YYEKEE (reference sequence). Trimming pared 2 bases from V and 2 bases from J, leaving 13 bases between. The CDR3 consists of 15 residues. The full variable domain, completed using reference TRBV5-5 and TRBJ2-5, is DAGVTQSPTHLIKTRGQQVTLRCSPISGHKSVSWYQQVLGQGPQFIFQYYEKEERGRGNFPDRFSARQFPNYSSELNVNALLLGDSALYLCASSLGRREQETQYFGPGTRLLVL.

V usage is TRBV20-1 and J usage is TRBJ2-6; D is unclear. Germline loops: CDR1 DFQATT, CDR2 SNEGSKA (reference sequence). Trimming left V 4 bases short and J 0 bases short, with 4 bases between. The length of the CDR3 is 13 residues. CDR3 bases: TGCAGTGCTACTAGCTCTGGGGCCAACGTCCTGACTTTC. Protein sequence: CSATSSGANVLTF.

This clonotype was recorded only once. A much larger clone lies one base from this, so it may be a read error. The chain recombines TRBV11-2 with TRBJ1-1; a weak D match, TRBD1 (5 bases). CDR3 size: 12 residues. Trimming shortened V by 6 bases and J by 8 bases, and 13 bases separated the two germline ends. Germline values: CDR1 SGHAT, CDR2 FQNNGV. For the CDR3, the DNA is TGTGCCAGCAGGCCGGGACTTTCGGAAGCTTTCTTT. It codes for CASRPGLSEAFF.

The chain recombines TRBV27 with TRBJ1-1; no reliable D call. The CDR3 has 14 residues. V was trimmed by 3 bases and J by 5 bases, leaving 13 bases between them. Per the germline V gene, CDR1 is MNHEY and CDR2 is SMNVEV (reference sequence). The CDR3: CASSFLTSGTEAFF. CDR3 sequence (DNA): TGTGCCAGCAGTTTCCTGACGAGTGGAACTGAAGCTTTCTTT.

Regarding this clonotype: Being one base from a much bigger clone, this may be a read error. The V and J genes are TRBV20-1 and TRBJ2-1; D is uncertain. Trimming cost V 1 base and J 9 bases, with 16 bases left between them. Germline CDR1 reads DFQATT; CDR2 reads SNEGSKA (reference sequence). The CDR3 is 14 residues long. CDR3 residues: CSARGAQFKSEQFF. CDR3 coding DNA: TGCAGTGCTAGAGGGGCCCAATTCAAGAGTGAGCAGTTCTTC.

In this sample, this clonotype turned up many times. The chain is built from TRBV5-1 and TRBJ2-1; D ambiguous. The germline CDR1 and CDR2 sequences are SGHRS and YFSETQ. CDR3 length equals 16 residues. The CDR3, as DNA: TGCGCATGCCAGCACAGAGGTATTTCGCGGACCAATGAGCAGTTCTTC. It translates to CACQHRGISRTNEQFF.

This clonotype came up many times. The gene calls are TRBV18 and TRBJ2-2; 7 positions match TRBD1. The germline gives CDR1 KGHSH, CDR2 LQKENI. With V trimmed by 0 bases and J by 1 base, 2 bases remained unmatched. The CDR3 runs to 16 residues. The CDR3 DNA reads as TGTGCCAGCTCACCACCGACAGGGAGGAACACCGGGGAGCTGTTTTTT. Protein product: CASSPPTGRNTGELFF. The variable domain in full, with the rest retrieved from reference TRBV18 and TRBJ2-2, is NAGVMQNPRHLVRRRGQEARLRCSPMKGHSHVYWYRQLPEEGLKFMVYLQKENIIDESGMPKERFSAEFPKEGPSILRIQQVVRGDSAAYFCASSPPTGRNTGELFFGEGSRLTVL.

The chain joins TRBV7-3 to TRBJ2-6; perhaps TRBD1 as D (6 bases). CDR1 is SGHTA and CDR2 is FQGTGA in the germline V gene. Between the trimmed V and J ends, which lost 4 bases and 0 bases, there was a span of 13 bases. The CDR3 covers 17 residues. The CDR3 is CASSSTGGLSGANVLTF. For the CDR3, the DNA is TGTGCCAGCAGCTCGACAGGAGGCCTCTCTGGGGCCAACGTCCTGACTTTC.

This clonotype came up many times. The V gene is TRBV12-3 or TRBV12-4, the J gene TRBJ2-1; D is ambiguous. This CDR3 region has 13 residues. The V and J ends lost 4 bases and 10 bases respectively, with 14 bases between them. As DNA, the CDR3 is TGTGCCAGCAGTTCTCAAGTTGTCGGGGAGCAGTTCTTC. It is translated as CASSSQVVGEQFF.

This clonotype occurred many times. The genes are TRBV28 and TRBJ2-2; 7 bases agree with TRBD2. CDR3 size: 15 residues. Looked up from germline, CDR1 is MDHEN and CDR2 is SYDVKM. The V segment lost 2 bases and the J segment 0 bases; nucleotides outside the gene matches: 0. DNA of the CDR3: TGTGCCAGCAGTTTAGGACTAGCGAACACCGGGGAGCTGTTTTTT. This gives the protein CASSLGLANTGELFF.

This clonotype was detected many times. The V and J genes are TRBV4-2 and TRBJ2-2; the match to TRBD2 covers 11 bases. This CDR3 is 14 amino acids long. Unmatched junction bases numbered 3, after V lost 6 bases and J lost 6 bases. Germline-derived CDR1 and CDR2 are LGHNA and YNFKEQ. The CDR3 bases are TGTGCCAGCAGTAGCGGGAGGGTAGCCGGGGAGCTGTTTTTT. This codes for CASSSGRVAGELFF.

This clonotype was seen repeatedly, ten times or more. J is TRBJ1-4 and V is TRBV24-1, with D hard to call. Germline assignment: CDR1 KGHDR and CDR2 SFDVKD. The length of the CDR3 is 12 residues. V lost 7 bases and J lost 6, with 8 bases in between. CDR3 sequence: CATRGPDEKLFF. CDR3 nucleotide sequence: TGTGCCACCAGGGGCCCCGATGAAAAACTGTTTTTT.

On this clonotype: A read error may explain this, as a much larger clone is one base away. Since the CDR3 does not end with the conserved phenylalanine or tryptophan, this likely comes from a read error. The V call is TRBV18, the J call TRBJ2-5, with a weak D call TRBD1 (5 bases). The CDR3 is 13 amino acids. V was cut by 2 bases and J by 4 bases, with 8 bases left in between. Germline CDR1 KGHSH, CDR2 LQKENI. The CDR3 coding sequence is TGTGCCAGCTCACCAAAAAGGGGAGAGACCCAGTACTCC. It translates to CASSPKRGETQYS.

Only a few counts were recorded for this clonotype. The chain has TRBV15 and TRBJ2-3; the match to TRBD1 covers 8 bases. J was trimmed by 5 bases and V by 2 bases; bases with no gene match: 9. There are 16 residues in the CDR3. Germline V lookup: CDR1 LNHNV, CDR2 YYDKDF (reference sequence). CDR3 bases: TGTGCCACCAGCAGAACTGACAGGGGTTGGGGAGATACGCAGTATTTT. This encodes CATSRTDRGWGDTQYF. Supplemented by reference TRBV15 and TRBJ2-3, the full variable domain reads DAMVIQNPRYQVTQFGKPVTLSCSQTLNHNVMYWYQQKSSQAPKLLFHYYDKDFNNEADTPDNFQSRRPNTSFCFLDIRSPGLGDTAMYLCATSRTDRGWGDTQYFGPGTRLTVL.

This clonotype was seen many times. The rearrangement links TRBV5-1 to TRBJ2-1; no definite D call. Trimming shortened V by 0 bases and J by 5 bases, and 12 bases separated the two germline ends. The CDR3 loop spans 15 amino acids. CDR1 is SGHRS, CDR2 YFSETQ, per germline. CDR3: CASSLVLLRDNEQFF. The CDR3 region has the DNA TGCGCCAGCAGCTTGGTACTTCTCAGAGACAATGAGCAGTTCTTC.

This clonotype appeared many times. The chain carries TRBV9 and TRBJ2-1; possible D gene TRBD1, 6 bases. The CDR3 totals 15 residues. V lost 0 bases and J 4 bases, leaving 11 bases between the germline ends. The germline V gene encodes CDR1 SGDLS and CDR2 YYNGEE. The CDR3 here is CASSVGAGEYNEQFF. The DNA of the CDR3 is TGTGCCAGCAGCGTAGGGGCAGGGGAGTACAATGAGCAGTTCTTC.

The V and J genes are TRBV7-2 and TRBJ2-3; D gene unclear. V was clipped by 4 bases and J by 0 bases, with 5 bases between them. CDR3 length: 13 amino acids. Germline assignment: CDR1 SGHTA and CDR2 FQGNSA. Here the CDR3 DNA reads TGTGCCAGCAGCTGGGGAAGCACAGATACGCAGTATTTT. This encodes CASSWGSTDTQYF. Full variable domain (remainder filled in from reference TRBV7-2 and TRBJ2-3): GAGVSQSPSNKVTEKGKDVELRCDPISGHTALYWYRQSLGQGLEFLIYFQGNSAPDKSGLPSDRFSAERTGGSVSTLTIQRTQQEDSAVYLCASSWGSTDTQYFGPGTRLTVL.

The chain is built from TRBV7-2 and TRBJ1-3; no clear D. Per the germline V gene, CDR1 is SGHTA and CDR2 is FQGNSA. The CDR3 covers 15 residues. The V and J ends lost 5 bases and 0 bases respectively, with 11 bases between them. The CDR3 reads CASSRRADSGNTIYF. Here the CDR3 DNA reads TGTGCCAGCAGCCGGCGGGCCGACTCTGGAAACACCATATATTTT.

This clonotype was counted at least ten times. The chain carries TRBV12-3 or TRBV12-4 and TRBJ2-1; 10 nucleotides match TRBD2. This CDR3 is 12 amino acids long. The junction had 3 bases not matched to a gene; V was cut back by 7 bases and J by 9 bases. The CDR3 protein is CASTRLAGEQFF. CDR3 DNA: TGTGCCAGCACCAGACTAGCGGGTGAGCAGTTCTTC.

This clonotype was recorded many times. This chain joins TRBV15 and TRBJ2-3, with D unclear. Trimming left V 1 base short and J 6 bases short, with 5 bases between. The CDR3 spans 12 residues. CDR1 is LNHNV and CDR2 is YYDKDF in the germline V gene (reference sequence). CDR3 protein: CATSRGSDTQYF. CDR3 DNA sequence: TGTGCCACCAGCAGAGGGTCCGATACGCAGTATTTT.

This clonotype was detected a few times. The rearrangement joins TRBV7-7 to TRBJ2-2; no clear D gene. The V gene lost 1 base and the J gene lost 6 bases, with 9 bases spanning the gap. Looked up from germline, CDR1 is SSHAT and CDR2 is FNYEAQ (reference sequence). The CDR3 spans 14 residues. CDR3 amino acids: CASSLGRLAGELFF. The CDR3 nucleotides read TGTGCCAGCAGCTTAGGCCGACTGGCCGGGGAGCTGTTTTTT. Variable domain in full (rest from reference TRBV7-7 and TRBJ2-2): GAGVSQSPRYKVTKRGQDVTLRCDPISSHATLYWYQQALGQGPEFLTYFNYEAQPDKSGLPSDRFSAERPEGSISTLTIQRTEQRDSAMYRCASSLGRLAGELFFGEGSRLTVL.

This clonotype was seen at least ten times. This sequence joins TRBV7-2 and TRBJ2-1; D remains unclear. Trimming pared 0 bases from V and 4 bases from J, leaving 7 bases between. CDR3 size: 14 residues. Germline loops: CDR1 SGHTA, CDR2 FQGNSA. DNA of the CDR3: TGTGCCAGCAGCTTAGCTCGGGTTTACAATGAGCAGTTCTTC. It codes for CASSLARVYNEQFF.

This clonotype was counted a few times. CDR3 region: CASSLRGLAGRKETQYF. The CDR3 region has the DNA TGTGCCAGCAGCTTAAGGGGACTAGCGGGACGCAAAGAGACCCAGTACTTC. This chain uses TRBV7-2 with TRBJ2-5; 13 nucleotides align to TRBD2. The CDR3 covers 17 residues. The V segment lost 2 bases and the J segment 3 bases; nucleotides outside the gene matches: 6. CDR1 SGHTA and CDR2 FQGNSA come from the germline V gene.